The 30 T cell receptor beta chains in this list originate from one sample, sequenced in a study of blood T cell repertoires in COVID-19. TCRdb keeps only in-frame clones here, not all; method: immunoSEQ multiplex PCR. The sample holds about 220,000 clones; about 80% are singletons and the top ten take about 1.3%. Sequencing was carried out using PBMCs or T cells enriched from blood (not recorded which). The receptor source for this set is a woman aged 40 to 50 with acute COVID-19.

V usage is TRBV11-2 and J usage is TRBJ2-3; tentatively, D is TRBD2 (6 bases). Germline lookup yields CDR1 SGHAT and CDR2 FQNNGV. The CDR3 consists of 17 residues. V gave up 4 bases and J gave up 4 bases, with 21 bases separating them. The CDR3: CASSSIGSGAKADTQYF. In DNA, the CDR3 is TGTGCCAGCAGCTCCATTGGATCGGGAGCTAAGGCAGATACGCAGTATTTT. The variable domain in full, completed from reference TRBV11-2 and TRBJ2-3, reads EAGVAQSPRYKIIEKRQSVAFWCNPISGHATLYWYQQILGQGPKLLIQFQNNGVVDDSQLPKDRFSAERLKGVDSTLKIQPAKLEDSAVYLCASSSIGSGAKADTQYFGPGTRLTVL.

The chain links TRBV6-5 to TRBJ1-2; D remains unclear. CDR3 length equals 15 residues. In germline, CDR1 is MNHEY, CDR2 SVGAGI. Trimming pared 1 base from V and 7 bases from J, leaving 16 bases between. The CDR3 DNA sequence: TGTGCCAGCAGTTACTTTAGAGGCGAGGGAGGTGGCTACACCTTC. It specifies CASSYFRGEGGGYTF.

V usage is TRBV28 and J usage is TRBJ2-1, with 8 bases aligning to TRBD2. CDR1 is MDHEN and CDR2 is SYDVKM in the germline V gene. Trimming cost V 6 bases and J 7 bases; bases outside gene matches: 8. The CDR3 is 14 amino acids. In DNA, the CDR3 is TGTGCCAGCAGCCCCGTAGCGGGATGGAATGAGCAGTTCTTC. Translated: CASSPVAGWNEQFF.

The V and J genes are TRBV6-2 or TRBV6-3 and TRBJ1-2; D unresolved. CDR3 length: 14 residues. V lost 0 bases and J 3 bases, leaving 8 bases between the germline ends. Germline CDR1 and CDR2: MNHEY and SVGEGT. The CDR3 loop reads CASSYSPRDYGYTF. Here the CDR3 DNA reads TGTGCCAGCAGTTACTCACCGAGGGACTATGGCTACACCTTC.

V and J are TRBV18 and TRBJ2-1; 11 bases line up with TRBD1. CDR1 and CDR2 (germline): KGHSH, LQKENI. CDR3 size: 16 residues. V gave up 5 bases and J gave up 5 bases; unmatched junction bases: 8. The CDR3 DNA sequence: TGTGCCAGCTCATCCGTAGGACAGGGGGCGGACAATGAGCAGTTCTTC. This translates into CASSSVGQGADNEQFF.

The V and J genes are TRBV5-1 and TRBJ1-6; D call uncertain. The CDR3 contains 14 residues. The V and J ends lost 0 bases and 7 bases respectively, with 8 bases between them. In germline, CDR1 is SGHRS, CDR2 YFSETQ. The DNA of the CDR3 is TGCGCCAGCAGCTTGGAGCGGTCCAATTCACCCCTCCACTTT. It encodes CASSLERSNSPLHF. Based on the CDR3 plus reference TRBV5-1 and TRBJ1-6, the full variable domain is KAGVTQTPRYLIKTRGQQVTLSCSPISGHRSVSWYQQTPGQGLQFLFEYFSETQRNKGNFPGRFSGRQFSNSRSEMNVSTLELGDSALYLCASSLERSNSPLHFGNGTRLTVT.

This clone has just a few counts. The gene calls are TRBV27 and TRBJ2-5; TRBD2 is a possible D gene (5 bases). This CDR3 region has 14 residues. Deletions cut 4 bases from V and 3 bases from J, with 12 bases between. Germline CDR1 is MNHEY and CDR2 is SMNVEV (reference sequence). CDR3 sequence reads: CASSSFDGKETQYF. CDR3 bases: TGTGCCAGCAGTTCCTTCGACGGGAAAGAGACCCAGTACTTC.

This chain links TRBV28 with TRBJ2-7; the D gene is possibly TRBD2 (6 bases). The CDR3 loop spans 15 amino acids. Germline V CDR1 and CDR2: MDHEN, SYDVKM. V lost 4 bases to trimming and J lost 0 bases, with 13 bases between them. CDR3 nucleotides: TGTGCCAGCAGTTCAGCTAGCGCAAGCTCCTACGAGCAGTACTTC. It translates to CASSSASASSYEQYF.

Here the CDR3 reads CASSSLGQGGYEQYF. The CDR3 DNA follows: TGTGCCAGCAGTTCCCTTGGACAGGGTGGCTACGAGCAGTACTTC. The V call is TRBV6-2 or TRBV6-3, the J call TRBJ2-7, with TRBD1 matching 8 bases. V lost 4 bases to trimming and J lost 3 bases; unmatched junction nucleotides: 8. This CDR3 comprises 15 residues. Looked up from germline, CDR1 is MNHEY and CDR2 is SVGEGT.

V usage is TRBV5-5 and J usage is TRBJ2-3; 7 bases match TRBD2. Germline CDR1 and CDR2: SGHKS and YYEKEE (reference sequence). The CDR3 loop spans 16 amino acids. Trimming cost V 4 bases and J 2 bases; bases outside gene matches: 10. CDR3 loop: CASSPGLHEFTDTQYF. CDR3 bases: TGTGCCAGCAGCCCGGGACTACATGAATTCACAGATACGCAGTATTTT.

The rearrangement links TRBV21-1 to TRBJ2-4; the D segment call TRBD1 is taken from the table without a DNA check. TRBV21-1 is a pseudogene segment. The CDR3 is 14 amino acids. The CDR3 spells CASVRRGPGYIQYF. The CDR3 DNA sequence: TGTGCCAGCGTCCGCAGGGGGCCCGGATACATTCAGTACTTC.

The chain links TRBV6-5 to TRBJ2-1; 9 bases match TRBD2. Unmatched junction bases numbered 4, after V lost 2 bases and J lost 5 bases. CDR3 length: 15 amino acids. CDR1 and CDR2 from the germline V gene are MNHEY and SVGAGI. CDR3 nucleotide sequence: TGTGCCAGCAGTTACGGGCGGGGGGGTCACAATGAGCAGTTCTTC. This encodes CASSYGRGGHNEQFF.

This clone was detected only once. DNA for the CDR3: TGTGCCAGCAGCTGGAGAGGTCGGGGTCAGAAGGGTGGCTACACCTTC. The encoded protein is CASSWRGRGQKGGYTF. The chain links TRBV7-8 to TRBJ1-2; D call uncertain. V gave up 4 bases and J gave up 7 bases, with 22 bases separating them. CDR3 length: 16 amino acids. Germline CDR1 and CDR2: SGHVS and FQNEAQ.

V and J are TRBV28 and TRBJ1-5, with D possibly TRBD1 on 5 matching bases. Germline V lookup: CDR1 MDHEN, CDR2 SYDVKM. The CDR3 has 15 residues. The V and J ends lost 4 bases and 2 bases respectively, with 12 bases between them. The CDR3 coding sequence is TGTGCCAGCAGTTCCCGGACACTGGGCAATCAGCCCCAGCATTTT. It yields the protein CASSSRTLGNQPQHF. Using reference TRBV28 and TRBJ1-5 for the parts outside the CDR3, the full variable domain is DVKVTQSSRYLVKRTGEKVFLECVQDMDHENMFWYRQDPGLGLRLIYFSYDVKMKEKGDIPEGYSVSREKKERFSLILESASTNQTSMYLCASSSRTLGNQPQHFGDGTRLSIL.

The chain combines TRBV7-8 with TRBJ1-5; TRBD1 agrees at 9 bases. CDR3 length: 15 amino acids. The junction had 4 bases not matched to a gene; V was cut back by 4 bases and J by 3 bases. Germline V gene data show CDR1 as SGHVS and CDR2 as FQNEAQ. CDR3 DNA: TGTGCCAGCAGCTACGGGACAGGGATCAATCAGCCCCAGCATTTT. Translating gives CASSYGTGINQPQHF.

V usage is TRBV7-8 and J usage is TRBJ2-2, with D tentatively TRBD2 (6 bases). The germline V and J ends were trimmed by 1 base and 8 bases, with 20 bases remaining between them. Germline V gene sequence: CDR1 SGHVS, CDR2 FQNEAQ. The CDR3 is 17 residues long. The CDR3 spells CASSLERMFRELGELFF. In DNA form, the CDR3 reads TGTGCCAGCAGCTTAGAACGGATGTTTCGGGAGTTGGGGGAGCTGTTTTTT.

The rearrangement links TRBV9 to TRBJ2-1; 9 bases are shared with TRBD1. The germline CDR1 and CDR2 sequences are SGDLS and YYNGEE. This CDR3 spans 16 amino acids. V dropped 3 bases and J dropped 0; count of bases not matched to a gene: 4. The CDR3 here is CASSAGTGSSYNEQFF. Here the CDR3 DNA reads TGTGCCAGCAGCGCCGGGACAGGGAGCTCCTACAATGAGCAGTTCTTC.

This clone was recorded a few times. This same CDR3 is encoded by further DNA sequences in the sample. The chain couples TRBV7-3 to TRBJ2-3; 9 positions agree with TRBD2. The CDR3 consists of 14 residues. Trimming cost V 2 bases and J 3 bases; bases outside gene matches: 0. Germline V gene sequence: CDR1 SGHTA, CDR2 FQGTGA. The CDR3 DNA reads TGTGCCAGCAGCTTAGCGGGAGGGACAGATACGCAGTATTTT. It specifies CASSLAGGTDTQYF.

This sequence joins TRBV13 and TRBJ2-2, with 12 bases aligning to TRBD2. The V and J ends lost 3 bases and 3 bases, in that order; junction bases with no gene match: 11. Germline values: CDR1 PRHDT, CDR2 FYEKMQ (reference sequence). The CDR3 runs to 19 residues. The CDR3 DNA reads TGTGCCAGCAGCTTTTCTGCTAGCGGGAGGGCCGGGCACACCGGGGAGCTGTTTTTT. It codes for CASSFSASGRAGHTGELFF. Combining the CDR3 with reference TRBV13 and TRBJ2-2 gives the whole variable domain AAGVIQSPRHLIKEKRETATLKCYPIPRHDTVYWYQQGPGQDPQFLISFYEKMQSDKGSIPDRFSAQQFSDYHSELNMSSLELGDSALYFCASSFSASGRAGHTGELFFGEGSRLTVL.

The chain links TRBV11-2 to TRBJ2-7; D gene uncertain. Germline-derived CDR1 and CDR2 are SGHAT and FQNNGV. The CDR3 is 11 residues long. V lost 8 bases and J 0 bases, leaving 5 bases between the germline ends. The CDR3 region has the DNA TGTGCCAGCGCAGTCTCCTACGAGCAGTACTTC. It specifies CASAVSYEQYF.

The V call is TRBV2, the J call TRBJ1-3; D is perhaps TRBD1 (5 bases). V lost 4 bases, J lost 2 bases, and 6 bases lay in between. Looked up from germline, CDR1 is SNHLY and CDR2 is FYNNEI. This CDR3 contains 13 residues. The CDR3 region is CASSGQPGNTIYF. CDR3 nucleotide sequence: TGTGCCAGCAGTGGACAGCCTGGAAACACCATATATTTT.

The genes are TRBV6-5 and TRBJ2-1, with 8 nucleotides matching TRBD1. From germline, CDR1 is MNHEY and CDR2 SVGAGI. The CDR3 extends over 13 amino acids. The V segment lost 2 bases and the J segment 9 bases; nucleotides outside the gene matches: 3. This CDR3 is CASSYQTGAEQFF. In nucleotides, the CDR3 is TGTGCCAGCAGTTACCAGACAGGGGCTGAGCAGTTCTTC.

V is TRBV27 and J is TRBJ1-2; possibly TRBD1 for D (6 bases). The CDR3 extends over 15 amino acids. Looked up from germline, CDR1 is MNHEY and CDR2 is SMNVEV (reference sequence). V was cut by 2 bases and J by 6 bases, with 16 bases left in between. The CDR3 loop reads CASSLRPQGIHGYTF. The CDR3 nucleotides are TGTGCCAGCAGTTTACGGCCCCAGGGGATTCATGGCTACACCTTC.

The chain joins TRBV7-8 to TRBJ1-6; D uncertain. This CDR3 spans 17 amino acids. V lost 5 bases to trimming and J lost 2 bases, with 16 bases between them. Germline V gene lookup returns CDR1 SGHVS and CDR2 FQNEAQ. In DNA, the CDR3 is TGTGCCAGCAGCCCCCAAGGGAGTTTAACCTATAATTCACCCCTCCACTTT. Protein: CASSPQGSLTYNSPLHF.

V is TRBV7-2 and J is TRBJ2-3; 8 bases are shared with TRBD1. The CDR3 length is 15 residues. The junction had 4 bases not matched to a gene; V was cut back by 0 bases and J by 5 bases. Germline CDR1 is SGHTA and CDR2 is FQGNSA. The CDR3 DNA reads as TGTGCCAGCAGCTTAGCGGGACAGGAACGAGATACGCAGTATTTT. Protein sequence: CASSLAGQERDTQYF.

V and J are TRBV6-2 or TRBV6-3 and TRBJ2-7; D is possibly TRBD1 (6 bases). Trimming shortened V by 4 bases and J by 0 bases, and 7 bases separated the two germline ends. The CDR3 totals 13 residues. In germline, CDR1 is MNHEY, CDR2 SVGEGT. In DNA form, the CDR3 reads TGTGCCAGCAGTTCAGGGGTCTCCTACGAGCAGTACTTC. It translates to CASSSGVSYEQYF.

The genes are TRBV18 and TRBJ2-3, with TRBD2 matching 9 bases. There are 18 residues in the CDR3. Germline CDR1 KGHSH, CDR2 LQKENI. Trimming took 4 bases from V and 6 from J; bases not matched to a gene: 17. The CDR3 loop reads CASSRTGTSSGSGDTQYF. The CDR3 DNA is TGTGCCAGCTCACGTACCGGGACTAGCAGTGGTAGTGGGGATACGCAGTATTTT.

The chain joins TRBV6-5 to TRBJ1-2, with TRBD1 as a possible D gene (5 bases). Germline assignment: CDR1 MNHEY and CDR2 SVGAGI. The CDR3 extends over 14 amino acids. The V gene lost 6 bases and the J gene lost 4 bases, with 15 bases spanning the gap. The CDR3 loop reads CASRGHSQVYGYTF. CDR3 DNA sequence: TGTGCCAGCAGAGGACACTCCCAGGTCTATGGCTACACCTTC.

The chain links TRBV28 to TRBJ2-1, with D hard to call. CDR3 size: 15 residues. Germline CDR1 reads MDHEN; CDR2 reads SYDVKM. The V end lost 3 bases, the J end lost 1 base, and 10 bases lay between the germline ends. The CDR3 sequence: CASSFATLSYNEQFF. DNA for the CDR3: TGTGCCAGCAGTTTTGCGACATTATCCTACAATGAGCAGTTCTTC.

The sample holds one count of this clone. The rearrangement links TRBV21-1 to TRBJ2-1; the table's D call of TRBD2 was not tested on the DNA. TRBV21-1 corresponds to a pseudogene. This CDR3 contains 22 residues. The CDR3 protein is CASSKDWTSGPPGPPWDNEQFF. CDR3 bases: TGTGCCAGCAGCAAAGATTGGACTAGCGGACCGCCGGGGCCCCCGTGGGATAATGAGCAGTTCTTC.